Listed here are 18 T cell receptor beta chains from one sample, sequenced in a study of T cells in Graves' hyperthyroidism and ophthalmopathy. There were TCR beta CDR3 regions amplified from RNA transcripts. RT-PCR in the first round (using the HTBI primer set) targeted the TCR CDR3. TCRdb redid the calling of the multiplex PCR reads with MiXCR, one entry per CDR3 protein. Of 300,000 to 450,000 distinct CDR3 sequences listed, around 15% were seen once; the top ten hold roughly a fifth. Specimen: blood. These receptors were taken from a woman aged 25 to 39 with Graves' ophthalmopathy.

V and J are TRBV14 and TRBJ2-1; the D gene could be TRBD1 or TRBD2 (6 bases each). Germline V gene data show CDR1 as SGHDN and CDR2 as FVKESK. CDR3 length equals 17 residues. The germline V and J ends were trimmed by 4 bases and 5 bases, with 21 bases remaining between them. Here the CDR3 reads CASSRRGWGREDNEQFF. In DNA, the CDR3 is TGTGCCAGCAGCCGGCGGGGTTGGGGGCGCGAGGACAATGAGCAGTTCTTC. Full variable domain (missing parts from reference TRBV14 and TRBJ2-1): EAGVTQFPSHSVIEKGQTVTLRCDPISGHDNLYWYRRVMGKEIKFLLHFVKESKQDESGMPNNRFLAERTGGTYSTLKVQPAELEDSGVYFCASSRRGWGREDNEQFFGPGTRLTVL.

The chain uses TRBV29-1 and TRBJ1-6; a possible D gene is TRBD1 (5 bases). This CDR3 has 11 residues. Trimming pared 5 bases from V and 14 bases from J, leaving 13 bases between. CDR1 is SQVTM and CDR2 is ANQGSEA in the germline V gene. The CDR3 DNA reads TGCAGCGTTTCTGATCTGGGGGCCCTCCACTTT. Amino acids: CSVSDLGALHF.

This clonotype was counted at least ten times. The J gene is TRBJ1-2, the V gene TRBV5-1, with D uncertain. Trimming removed 6 bases from V and 4 bases from J, with 13 bases in between. CDR1 SGHRS and CDR2 YFSETQ come from the germline V gene. This CDR3 contains 13 residues. CDR3 region: CASTTDGLYGYTF. The DNA for the CDR3 is TGCGCCAGCACCACGGACGGACTCTATGGCTACACCTTC.

In this sample, this clonotype turned up many times. This sequence joins TRBV27 and TRBJ2-3; unclear D gene. Germline V gene sequence: CDR1 MNHEY, CDR2 SMNVEV (reference sequence). The CDR3 has 11 residues. V was cut by 3 bases and J by 8 bases, with 6 bases left in between. This CDR3 reads CASSFASTQYF. The CDR3 DNA reads TGTGCCAGCAGTTTCGCGTCTACGCAGTATTTT.

Remarks on this clonotype: One base away lies a much larger clone, so this may be a sequencing read error. This rearrangement joins TRBV20-1 to TRBJ1-5, with D unclear. V lost 3 bases to trimming and J lost 4 bases, with 7 bases between them. The germline CDR1 and CDR2 sequences are DFQATT and SNEGSKA (reference sequence). This CDR3 is 12 amino acids long. CDR3 region: CSASNANQPQHF. The CDR3, as DNA: TGCAGTGCTAGTAACGCAAATCAGCCCCAGCATTTT.

This clonotype appeared many times. The V and J genes are TRBV4-1 and TRBJ1-1, with 7 bases aligning to TRBD1. CDR1 and CDR2 from the germline V gene are MGHRA and YSYEKL. V lost 0 bases to trimming and J lost 0 bases; unmatched junction nucleotides: 4. The CDR3 totals 16 residues. The CDR3 here is CASSQDTGDLNTEAFF. In DNA form, the CDR3 reads TGCGCCAGCAGCCAAGACACAGGGGATTTGAACACTGAAGCTTTCTTT.

A word on this clonotype: The junction departs from the called germline gene at one end, perhaps through a read error. The V call is TRBV2, the J call TRBJ1-6; weak D call: TRBD1 (5 bases). The CDR3 covers 15 residues. Germline V lookup: CDR1 SNHLY, CDR2 FYNNEI. Here the CDR3 DNA reads TGTGTCAGCGGTGCAGGGAGCTCCTATAATTCACCCCTCCACTTT. Residues: CVSGAGSSYNSPLHF.

V is TRBV7-6 and J is TRBJ2-2; maybe TRBD1 (5 bases). The tail of the sequence fits TRBJ1-1 better, so the J call may be wrong. CDR3 length equals 13 residues. Germline loops: CDR1 SGHVS, CDR2 FNYEAQ. This CDR3 is CASSLAGDVGAFF. In DNA, the CDR3 is TGTGCCAGCAGCTTAGCGGGGGACGTAGGAGCTTTCTTT.

The chain is built from TRBV15 and TRBJ1-2; D may be TRBD1 (5 bases). Germline V CDR1 and CDR2: LNHNV, YYDKDF (reference sequence). V dropped 0 bases and J dropped 6 bases, with 20 bases sitting between them. The CDR3 has 17 amino acids. CDR3 sequence: CATSRDRVAGIRDGYTF. The CDR3 nucleotides read TGTGCCACCAGCAGAGATAGGGTGGCAGGGATTCGGGATGGCTACACCTTC.

The genes are TRBV2 and TRBJ2-7; D remains unclear. CDR3 size: 10 residues. Trimming shortened V by 6 bases and J by 7 bases, and 7 bases separated the two germline ends. Germline values: CDR1 SNHLY, CDR2 FYNNEI. The chain's CDR3 is CASRTWEQYF. The CDR3 DNA is TGTGCCAGCAGGACTTGGGAGCAGTACTTC.

This clonotype has a handful of counts. V gene TRBV19 combines with J gene TRBJ2-7; the D is unclear. The germline V gene has CDR1 LNHDA and CDR2 SQIVND (reference sequence). The CDR3 consists of 13 residues. V was clipped by 3 bases and J by 4 bases, with 10 bases between them. CDR3 coding DNA: TGTGCCAGTAGTATCAAGAGTAGGTACGAGCAGTACTTC. It codes for CASSIKSRYEQYF.

V usage is TRBV27 and J usage is TRBJ2-3; 9 positions match TRBD2. From germline, CDR1 is MNHEY and CDR2 SMNVEV (reference sequence). There are 21 residues in the CDR3. V lost 2 bases to trimming and J lost 0 bases; unmatched junction nucleotides: 18. The CDR3, as DNA: TGTGCCAGCAGTTTAACCCCGAGAGCCCCGACTAGCGGACATAGCACAGATACGCAGTATTTT. Translation: CASSLTPRAPTSGHSTDTQYF.

A note on this clonotype: This sequence may be a read error, since a much larger clone differs from it by one base. The CDR3 region has the DNA TGTACCAGCAGCACCCCCACGGACAGATTTTCCCCCAATGAGCAGTTCTTC. Translation: CTSSTPTDRFSPNEQFF. The rearrangement uses TRBV7-9 and TRBJ2-1, with D maybe TRBD1 (6 bases). In germline, CDR1 is SEHNR, CDR2 FQNEAQ (reference sequence). This CDR3 has 17 residues. Based on the CDR3 plus reference TRBV7-9 and TRBJ2-1, the full variable domain is DTGVSQNPRHKITKRGQNVTFRCDPISEHNRLYWYRQTLGQGPEFLTYFQNEAQLEKSRLLSDRFSAERPKGSFSTLEIQRTEQGDSAMYLCTSSTPTDRFSPNEQFFGPGTRLTVL.

This rearrangement joins TRBV29-1 to TRBJ2-5; D is possibly TRBD1 or TRBD2 (5 bases each). Trimming stripped 7 bases from V and 5 bases from J, with 17 bases between. The germline gives CDR1 SQVTM, CDR2 ANQGSEA. This CDR3 contains 13 residues. The CDR3 coding sequence is TGCAGCGGGACCGGGACGGACCCCGAGACCCAGTACTTC. Protein: CSGTGTDPETQYF. The variable domain in full, with the rest retrieved from reference TRBV29-1 and TRBJ2-5, is SAVISQKPSRDICQRGTSLTIQCQVDSQVTMMFWYRQQPGQSLTLIATANQGSEATYESGFVIDKFPISRPNLTFSTLTVSNMSPEDSSIYLCSGTGTDPETQYFGPGTRLLVL.

This clonotype was counted at least ten times. The chain couples TRBV20-1 to TRBJ2-7, with TRBD2 identical over 9 bases. The germline gives CDR1 DFQATT, CDR2 SNEGSKA (reference sequence). V shed 4 bases, J shed 2 bases, and the junction held 3 bases outside the gene matches. The CDR3 is 13 residues long. In DNA, the CDR3 is TGCAGTGCTAAGCGGGGGGCGACCTACGAGCAGTACTTC. It encodes CSAKRGATYEQYF.

Ten or more counts support this clonotype. CDR3 DNA sequence: TGTGCCAGCAGTTTTAGCTTGGCCGGGGCGGGTGAGACCCAGTACTTC. Encoded protein: CASSFSLAGAGETQYF. The chain recombines TRBV11-1 with TRBJ2-5; D assignment may be TRBD1 or TRBD2 (5 bases each). The V and J ends lost 6 bases and 5 bases respectively, with 22 bases between them. Per germline, CDR1 SGHAT and CDR2 FQDESV (reference sequence). This CDR3 is 16 amino acids long. Filled out from reference TRBV11-1 and TRBJ2-5, the complete variable domain reads EAEVAQSPRYKITEKSQAVAFWCDPISGHATLYWYRQILGQGPELLVQFQDESVVDDSQLPKDRFSAERLKGVDSTLKIQPAELGDSAMYLCASSFSLAGAGETQYFGPGTRLLVL.

This clonotype was counted at least ten times. The J gene is TRBJ2-1, the V gene TRBV7-8; 15 bases match TRBD2. The CDR3 has 16 residues. V was pared by 5 bases and J by 7 bases, with 6 bases of the junction left unmatched. Germline CDR1 reads SGHVS; CDR2 reads FQNEAQ. The CDR3 is CASSPWTSGGGNEQFF. The CDR3 region has the DNA TGTGCCAGCAGCCCCTGGACTAGCGGGGGGGGGAATGAGCAGTTCTTC.

This clonotype was observed many times. J is TRBJ2-7 and V is TRBV12-3 or TRBV12-4; perhaps D is TRBD1 or TRBD2 (6 bases each). V was pared by 10 bases and J by 3 bases, with 19 bases between. The CDR3 sequence is 14 residues long. CDR3 sequence: CATNVEGVRYEQYF. CDR3 nucleotides: TGTGCCACCAACGTGGAGGGGGTGCGCTACGAGCAGTACTTC.